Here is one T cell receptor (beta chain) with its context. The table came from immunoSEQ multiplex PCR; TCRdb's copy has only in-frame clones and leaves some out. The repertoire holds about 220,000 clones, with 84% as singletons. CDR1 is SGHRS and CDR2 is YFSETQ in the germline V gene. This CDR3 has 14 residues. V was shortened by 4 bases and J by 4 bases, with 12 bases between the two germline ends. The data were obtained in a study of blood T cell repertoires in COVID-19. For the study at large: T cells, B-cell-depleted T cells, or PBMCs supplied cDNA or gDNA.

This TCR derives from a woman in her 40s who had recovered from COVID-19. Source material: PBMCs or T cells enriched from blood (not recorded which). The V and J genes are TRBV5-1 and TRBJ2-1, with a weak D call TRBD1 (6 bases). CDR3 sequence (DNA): TGCGCCAGCAGCCCCGGGACAACTTACAATGAGCAGTTCTTC. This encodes CASSPGTTYNEQFF.